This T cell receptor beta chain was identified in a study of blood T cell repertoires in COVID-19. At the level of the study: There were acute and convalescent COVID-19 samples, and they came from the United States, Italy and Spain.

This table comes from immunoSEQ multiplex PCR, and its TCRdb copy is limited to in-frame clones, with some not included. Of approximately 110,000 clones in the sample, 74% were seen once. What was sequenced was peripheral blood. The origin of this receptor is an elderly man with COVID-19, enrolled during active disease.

This CDR3 reads CASSRGRDTRRETQYF. The CDR3 DNA follows: TGTGCCAGCAGCAGAGGACGGGACACCAGAAGGGAGACCCAGTACTTC. This chain connects TRBV21-1 to TRBJ2-5; the table's D call TRBD1 went unverified against the DNA. TRBV21-1 is a pseudogene. This CDR3 is built from 16 residues.